These T cell receptor beta chains were read from a single sample in a study of shared clonotypes between healthy human individuals. TCRdb keeps only in-frame clones here, not all; method: immunoSEQ multiplex PCR. The sample contains under 1,100,000 clones, 65% to 75% of which appear only once. Sequenced sample: memory CD4+ T cells sorted from blood. These receptors originate from a young man in good health. Each CDR3 is given with its conserved first and last residue. The D gene is left open where the match is weak. Not all rows give a size; the values are once, few, many and, for expanded clones, a class.

NA	TRBV7-8	TRBJ1-6	NA	TGTGCCAGCAGCTTTTCTGTCAATTCACCCCTCCACTTT	CASSFSVNSPLHF
NA	TRBV5-1	TRBJ2-7	NA	TGCGCCAGCAGCTTGGCCGACTGGGGGCAGGTCTACGAGCAGTACTTC	CASSLADWGQVYEQYF
TRBD1	TRBV13	TRBJ1-1	NA	TGTGCCAGCAGCTTGTCGGGACAGGGGGCTTTCACTGAAGCTTTCTTT	CASSLSGQGAFTEAFF
TRBD1	TRBV5-5	TRBJ2-3	NA	TGTGCCAGCAGCTTTCTAGGACAGGGGTCTAGCACAGATACGCAGTATTTT	CASSFLGQGSSTDTQYF
TRBD2	TRBV9	TRBJ2-2	NA	TGTGCCAGCAGCCCCCGGGCTAGCGGTTACACCGGGGAGCTGTTTTTT	CASSPRASGYTGELFF
NA	TRBV19	TRBJ2-3	NA	TGTGCCAGTAGGGCAGGGGGCACAGATACGCAGTATTTT	CASRAGGTDTQYF
NA	TRBV7-2	TRBJ2-5	NA	TGTGCCAGCAGCTTAGGCCCAGGGGAAGAGACCCAGTACTTC	CASSLGPGEETQYF
NA	TRBV5-1	TRBJ1-4	NA	TGCGCCAGCAGCTTGGGCGAAAAACTGTTTTTT	CASSLGEKLFF
NA	TRBV2	TRBJ2-2	once	TGTGCCAGCACGTCGGGGGCGAACACCGGGGAGCTGTTTTTT	CASTSGANTGELFF
NA	TRBV5-1	TRBJ2-1	NA	TGCGCCAGCAGCTTGGCGGCAGGGGGGACCTCCTACAATGAGCAGTTCTTC	CASSLAAGGTSYNEQFF
TRBD2	TRBV18	TRBJ2-1	NA	TGTGCCAGCTCACCACGGGCGGGAGGGGAATACAATGAGCAGTTCTTC	CASSPRAGGEYNEQFF
TRBD1	TRBV6-6	TRBJ1-1	NA	TGTGCCAGCAGCCGACAGGGGGGCACTGAAGCTTTCTTT	CASSRQGGTEAFF
NA	TRBV9	TRBJ1-1	NA	TGTGCCAGCAGCGTCGGGTTTCTCTACACTGAAGCTTTCTTT	CASSVGFLYTEAFF
TRBD1	TRBV2	TRBJ1-4	NA	TGTGCCAGCAGTAGGACAGGGGACGGAACTAATGAAAAACTGTTTTTT	CASSRTGDGTNEKLFF
NA	TRBV11-2	TRBJ2-1	NA	TGTGCCAGCAGCTTAAGGGATAGCGGCATTTCCTACAATGAGCAGTTCTTC	CASSLRDSGISYNEQFF
TRBD2	TRBV7-3	TRBJ2-5	once	TGTGCCAGCAGCTTAACCCAACTAGCGGGGGTTCAAGAGACCCAGTACTTC	CASSLTQLAGVQETQYF
TRBD2	TRBV5-4	TRBJ2-5	few	TGTGCCAGCAGCCGGGGGGGCCACCAAGAGACCCAGTACTTC	CASSRGGHQETQYF
NA	TRBV6-5	TRBJ2-2	NA	TGTGCCAGCCGGACCGGGACACTTAACACCGGGGAGCTGTTTTTT	CASRTGTLNTGELFF
NA	TRBV7-9	TRBJ1-2	once	TGTGCCAGCAGCTCTGAGACTGTAGATGGCTACACCTTC	CASSSETVDGYTF
TRBD1	TRBV5-6	TRBJ1-3	NA	TGTGCCAGCAGCCCGCCCGACAGGGGAAAAGGAAACACCATATATTTT	CASSPPDRGKGNTIYF
NA	TRBV2	TRBJ2-4	NA	TGTGCCAGCAGTCCTACAGGGACCAAAAACATTCAGTACTTC	CASSPTGTKNIQYF
NA	TRBV19	TRBJ1-1	few	TGTGCCACCGCCCAGGGAGGGCCCGTGAACACTGAAGCTTTCTTT	CATAQGGPVNTEAFF
TRBD1	TRBV6-1	TRBJ1-1	many	TGTGCCAGCAGCCCTAGACAGGGAAGGAACACTGAAGCTTTCTTT	CASSPRQGRNTEAFF
TRBD1	TRBV10-1	TRBJ2-1	NA	TGCGCCAGCAGTGCCGGGACAGGGGGCTACAATGAGCAGTTCTTC	CASSAGTGGYNEQFF
TRBD2	TRBV29-1	TRBJ2-1	NA	TGCAGCGTGAAAGCGGGAGCCTACAATGAGCAGTTCTTC	CSVKAGAYNEQFF
NA	TRBV5-6	TRBJ2-4	NA	TGTGCCAGCAGCTCTAACAGGGGAGGACGTGCCAAAAACATTCAGTACTTC	CASSSNRGGRAKNIQYF
TRBD2	TRBV5-4	TRBJ2-3	NA	TGTGCCAGCAGCCCTGGGACTAGCGGCTTCACAGATACGCAGTATTTT	CASSPGTSGFTDTQYF
TRBD1	TRBV10-2	TRBJ1-2	NA	TGCGCCAGCACCAAGGACAGGGGGCAAGGCTACACCTTC	CASTKDRGQGYTF
NA	TRBV19	TRBJ1-5	NA	TGTGCCAGTAGTACCGCCGACAGACTCAATCAGCCCCAGCATTTT	CASSTADRLNQPQHF
NA	TRBV5-4	TRBJ2-2	NA	TGTGCCAGCAGCCTAGGGCCAACCGGGGAGCTGTTTTTT	CASSLGPTGELFF
NA	TRBV28	TRBJ1-1	NA	TGTGCCAGCAGCCCGGTGGAGGGCCTGAACACTGAAGCTTTCTTT	CASSPVEGLNTEAFF
TRBD2	TRBV10-1	TRBJ2-7	NA	TGCGCCAGCAGTGCGACTAGCGGGGGGGGCGAGCAGTACTTC	CASSATSGGGEQYF
NA	TRBV7-6	TRBJ1-2	NA	TGTGCCAGCAGCTTAGAACAGGGTAAAGATGGCTACACCTTC	CASSLEQGKDGYTF
TRBD1	TRBV7-2	TRBJ1-4	NA	TGTGCCAGCAGCTTAGCCCAGGGGGCGTCTAATGAAAAACTGTTTTTT	CASSLAQGASNEKLFF
NA	TRBV7-2	TRBJ2-3	NA	TGTGCCAGCAGCCCCCAGGGGTTCGGCACAGATACGCAGTATTTT	CASSPQGFGTDTQYF
NA	TRBV11-3	TRBJ2-7	once	TGTGCCAGCAGCTTAGCCGGCAGAACCTACGAGCAGTACTTC	CASSLAGRTYEQYF
NA	TRBV30	TRBJ2-7	NA	TGTGCCTGGACCTATAGCAGGGGGGTTTTTCAGTACTTC	CAWTYSRGVFQYF
NA	TRBV5-4	TRBJ2-2	NA	TGTGCCAGCAGCTTGGGGTCCGCCGGAACGAACACCGGGGAGCTGTTTTTT	CASSLGSAGTNTGELFF
NA	TRBV6-1	TRBJ1-5	once	TGTGCCAGCAGAGAATACCGTGTCGTGGCGTCGCGCGGGGATCAGCCCCAGCATTTT	CASREYRVVASRGDQPQHF